The 14 T cell receptor beta chains presented below share a single source sample, sequenced in a study of blood T cell repertoires in COVID-19 (dated by TCRdb to the early 2020s). The library was produced with the immunoSEQ multiplex PCR assay. TCRdb's version of the immuneACCESS table is confined to in-frame rearrangements and falls short of the full clone set. An unresolved V gene accounts for under half of the shortfall where checked; the remainder is of unknown origin. For this sample there are some 100,000 clones; 80% to 95% appear just once. The top ten hold around 5.4% of the sample. What was sequenced was peripheral blood. All receptors derive from a man aged 65-85 years with acute or convalescent COVID-19.

This rearrangement joins TRBV6-2 or TRBV6-3 to TRBJ2-3, with TRBD2 identical over 10 bases. CDR1 is MNHEY, CDR2 SVGEGT, per germline. V was clipped by 2 bases and J by 3 bases; unmatched bases: 8. The CDR3 extends over 17 amino acids. Here the CDR3 DNA reads TGTGCCAGCAGTTACGGAAGCGGGAGGGCCGTAACAGATACGCAGTATTTT. Translated: CASSYGSGRAVTDTQYF.

The rearrangement joins TRBV5-4 to TRBJ2-1; a weak D match, TRBD2 (5 bases). Germline CDR1 reads SGHNT; CDR2 reads YYREEE (reference sequence). This CDR3 region has 14 residues. Trimming removed 3 bases at V and 2 bases at J, with 9 bases between. Here the CDR3 DNA reads TGTGCCAGCAGCTCGGAGGTCACCTACAATGAGCAGTTCTTC. As protein: CASSSEVTYNEQFF.

This clone has a single count. This chain uses TRBV5-4 with TRBJ1-2, with 9 bases identical to TRBD1. CDR3 length equals 16 residues. The V segment lost 0 bases and the J segment 5 bases; nucleotides outside the gene matches: 8. The germline gives CDR1 SGHNT, CDR2 YYREEE (reference sequence). In nucleotides, the CDR3 is TGTGCCAGCAGCTTGGAGGGGGACAGGGTGGTTTATGGCTACACCTTC. Protein sequence: CASSLEGDRVVYGYTF.

The chain couples TRBV28 to TRBJ1-1; D is unclear. This CDR3 contains 14 residues. The germline CDR1 and CDR2 sequences are MDHEN and SYDVKM. Trimming cost V 6 bases and J 3 bases, with 14 bases left between them. In DNA, the CDR3 is TGTGCCAGCAGCCCCTATCCCAGGCACACTGAAGCTTTCTTT. The encoded protein is CASSPYPRHTEAFF.

This rearrangement joins TRBV19 to TRBJ1-1; maybe TRBD1 (5 bases). The CDR3 is made up of 14 amino acids. Trimming removed 5 bases at V and 4 bases at J, with 14 bases between. Germline V lookup: CDR1 LNHDA, CDR2 SQIVND (reference sequence). This CDR3 reads CASSRQGILTEAFF. CDR3 DNA sequence: TGTGCCAGTAGTCGCCAGGGCATCCTCACTGAAGCTTTCTTT. The complete variable domain, with remaining parts taken from reference TRBV19 and TRBJ1-1, reads DGGITQSPKYLFRKEGQNVTLSCEQNLNHDAMYWYRQDPGQGLRLIYYSQIVNDFQKGDIAEGYSVSREKKESFPLTVTSAQKNPTAFYLCASSRQGILTEAFFGQGTRLTVV.

This clone was detected only once. V is TRBV6-5 and J is TRBJ1-2, with no clear D. This CDR3 contains 14 residues. V lost 2 bases and J 2 bases, leaving 9 bases between the germline ends. Germline-derived CDR1 and CDR2 are MNHEY and SVGAGI. The CDR3 is CASSYGQLNYGYTF. CDR3 bases: TGTGCCAGCAGTTACGGGCAGCTGAACTATGGCTACACCTTC.

This clone has more than one count but fewer than ten. The V gene is TRBV2, the J gene TRBJ2-2, with D maybe TRBD2 (6 bases). Per germline, CDR1 SNHLY and CDR2 FYNNEI. The V gene lost 5 bases and the J gene lost 5 bases, with 12 bases spanning the gap. The CDR3 runs to 14 residues. The CDR3 here is CASSITGVTGELFF. CDR3 nucleotide sequence: TGTGCCAGCAGTATCACGGGAGTGACCGGGGAGCTGTTTTTT. Variable domain in full (rest from reference TRBV2 and TRBJ2-2): EPEVTQTPSHQVTQMGQEVILRCVPISNHLYFYWYRQILGQKVEFLVSFYNNEISEKSEIFDDQFSVERPDGSNFTLKIRSTKLEDSAMYFCASSITGVTGELFFGEGSRLTVL.

The chain uses TRBV30 and TRBJ1-3; no clear D gene. The ends were cut back, 1 base at V and 8 bases at J, with 6 bases in the middle. This CDR3 has 11 amino acids. Germline V gene lookup returns CDR1 GTSNPN and CDR2 SVGIG (reference sequence). CDR3 loop: CAWSARDTIYF. In DNA, the CDR3 is TGTGCCTGGAGTGCACGGGACACCATATATTTT.

This chain links TRBV6-6 with TRBJ1-1; tentatively, D is TRBD1 (5 bases). CDR1 MNHNY and CDR2 SVGAGI come from the germline V gene (reference sequence). V gave up 5 bases and J gave up 3 bases, with 19 bases separating them. This CDR3 region has 16 residues. The CDR3 is CASSHSLGGGDTEAFF. CDR3 nucleotide sequence: TGTGCCAGCAGTCATAGCCTGGGGGGAGGGGACACTGAAGCTTTCTTT.

The J gene is TRBJ2-4, the V gene TRBV27, with 7 bases aligning to TRBD1. Per the germline V gene, CDR1 is MNHEY and CDR2 is SMNVEV (reference sequence). V trimming: 6 bases; J trimming: 2 bases; junction bases outside the gene matches: 7. The CDR3 has 15 residues. The CDR3 DNA sequence: TGTGCCAGCAGACTTTCAGGGGGAACCAAAAACATTCAGTACTTC. Protein product: CASRLSGGTKNIQYF.

The rearrangement uses TRBV4-1 and TRBJ1-6; 7 nucleotides line up with TRBD1. Losses at the gene ends were 2 bases for V and 6 bases for J; bases not matched to a gene: 4. The CDR3 consists of 15 residues. CDR1 is MGHRA and CDR2 is YSYEKL in the germline V gene. In DNA form, the CDR3 reads TGCGCCAGCAGCCAATTCCGGGACAGTAATTCACCCCTCCACTTT. This sequence encodes CASSQFRDSNSPLHF.

CDR3 DNA: TGTGCCAGCAGCTTAGCAAGACAGGGGACCTTCTCTGGAAACACCATATATTTT. It codes for CASSLARQGTFSGNTIYF. V gene TRBV7-9 combines with J gene TRBJ1-3; 8 positions agree with TRBD1. The J segment lost 0 bases and the V segment lost 0 bases, leaving 7 bases of the junction unmatched. There are 18 residues in the CDR3. From germline, CDR1 is SEHNR and CDR2 FQNEAQ (reference sequence).

The rearrangement links TRBV4-1 to TRBJ2-1; 9 positions agree with TRBD1. In germline, CDR1 is MGHRA, CDR2 YSYEKL. The CDR3 is 16 residues long. Trimming took 4 bases from V and 5 from J; bases not matched to a gene: 9. CDR3 bases: TGCGCCAGCAGCCGCTTACAGGGGGCGCGTGACAATGAGCAGTTCTTC. It codes for CASSRLQGARDNEQFF.

A remark on this clone: The same CDR3 can be traced to other DNA sequences in this sample. This rearrangement joins TRBV5-4 to TRBJ2-7; 13 bases fit TRBD2. This CDR3 is 15 amino acids long. CDR1 and CDR2 from the germline V gene are SGHNT and YYREEE (reference sequence). Trimming removed 4 bases from V and 3 bases from J; junction bases left unmatched: 4. The CDR3 protein is CASSPRTSGSYEQYF. In DNA form, the CDR3 reads TGTGCCAGCAGCCCGAGGACTAGCGGGAGCTACGAGCAGTACTTC.